The rows below give T cell receptor beta chains drawn from one sample of a study of T cell changes during pregnancy in multiple sclerosis. Here immunoSEQ multiplex PCR was the method, and the copy in TCRdb shows in-frame clones only, minus some. The sample contains about 40,000 clones, 90% of which appear only once. The starting material was CD4+ T cells from peripheral blood mononuclear cells, obtained in the third trimester of pregnancy. The receptor set was obtained from a female donor with multiple sclerosis, enrolled in a pregnancy study. The CDR3 runs from the conserved cysteine through the conserved F or W. Fields, in order: V gene, clone size, J gene, CDR3 protein. Size tells how often a clone was seen (once, few, many) or the class of an expanded clone, and some rows leave it out.

>TRBV4-3|few|TRBJ2-7
CASTPTGITYEQYF
>TRBV19|once|TRBJ1-5
CASSIRQGSSYSAAFSNQPQHF
>TRBV5-5|-|TRBJ2-1
CASSLALASYNEQFF
>TRBV2|-|TRBJ2-1
CASQGNNEQFF
>TRBV7-3|-|TRBJ2-1
CASSLSLGTGGYEQFF
>TRBV5-1|-|TRBJ2-3
CASSLEVGLSTDTQYF
>TRBV5-6|once|TRBJ1-1
CASSLGGPLLSTEAFF
>TRBV19|-|TRBJ1-2
CASTLRGQNNNYGYTF
>TRBV2|-|TRBJ2-2
CASTQAGGWLFF
>TRBV27|-|TRBJ2-5
CASSYRTGRETQYF
>TRBV12-5|-|TRBJ2-1
CASGPLAGGPNEQFF
>TRBV27|-|TRBJ2-1
CASSLSLPGAGGNEQFF
>TRBV7-2|-|TRBJ2-1
CASSFRTSGRPPNYNEQFF
>TRBV7-3|few|TRBJ2-3
CASSLTSSGSSATDTQYF
>TRBV4-1|-|-
CASRPILAKSSYEQYF
>TRBV5-1|-|TRBJ1-6
CASSEGVSNSPLHF
>TRBV4-1|-|TRBJ2-1
CASSQDPQGAYNEQFF
>TRBV6-5|-|TRBJ2-1
CASKGLAFNEQFF
>TRBV29-1|-|TRBJ2-7
CSARGLAGYEQYF
>TRBV5-1|few|TRBJ1-2
CASSFSGGALYGYTF
>TRBV6-1|-|TRBJ2-3
CASSAIQGFSTDTQYF
>TRBV10-3|-|TRBJ1-3
CAISESGTPSSGNTIYF
>TRBV7-2|-|TRBJ2-3
CASSLQGRAQYF
>TRBV6-1|-|TRBJ2-1
CASYYQWEQFF
>TRBV5-5|-|TRBJ2-2
CASSLSGQGNTGELFF
>TRBV7-8|-|TRBJ2-1
CASSHPPQGGRTYNEQFF
>TRBV28|-|TRBJ2-3
CASSRGLAGGYSDDTQYF
>TRBV9|-|TRBJ1-4
CASSPEDRGDEKLFF
>TRBV11-2|few|TRBJ1-1
CASSNTGNTEAFF
>TRBV18|-|TRBJ1-6
CASSTQGDNSPLHF
>TRBV5-1|-|TRBJ1-1
CASSLGPGFVTEAFF
>TRBV6-4|-|TRBJ1-1
CASSEHRGTEAFF
>TRBV11-3|-|TRBJ1-1
CASSLGLGQVGDTEAFF
>TRBV4-2|-|TRBJ2-5
CASSSGLAVETQYF
>TRBV6-1|-|TRBJ2-3
CASSERHPGDTQYF
>TRBV30|-|TRBJ1-3
CAWDTERRAGNTIYF
>TRBV19|-|TRBJ2-7
CASSIVQGSYEQYF
>TRBV4-3|-|TRBJ1-2
CASSQATGGGYTF
>TRBV5-6|-|TRBJ1-4
CASSPTGVGEKLFF